This T cell receptor (beta chain) was identified in a study of type 1 regulatory T cells. Across the study: T-allo10 is a Tr1-enriched, alloantigen-specific CD4 T cell product made in vitro.

Comments on this clonotype: Its antigen is not known.

From the reads, TCRdb called clonotypes with MiXCR, one entry per CDR3 protein. The repertoire holds 60,000 to 70,000 distinct CDR3 sequences, with 63% as singletons. V gave up 1 base and J gave up 2 bases, with 12 bases separating them. This CDR3 region has 15 residues. Graft donor-derived T-allo10 cells were described as host-alloantigen-specific, anergic, and alloantigen-specifically suppressive. Sequenced input: cultured T cells, either the whole culture or a sorted T cell fraction (not recorded which). Subset reported: Tr1-enriched cell product generated in vitro against host alloantigens. V gene TRBV12-3 or TRBV12-4 combines with J gene TRBJ2-7; D is uncertain. This TCR derives from a human donor in good health. This CDR3 reads CASSLVETPPYEQYF. The CDR3 bases are TGTGCCAGCAGTTTAGTTGAGACACCGCCCTACGAGCAGTACTTC.